Reported below is one T cell receptor beta chain. No antigen is known for it. This entry comes from a study of beta chain features in type 1 diabetes. Study-wide points: Type 1 diabetes patients had moderately but significantly shorter TCRB CDR3s in all four CD4+ subsets.

The CDR3 is made up of 22 amino acids. Investigators reverse transcribed all isolated RNA, so they sequenced expressed TCRB transcripts. The average read count of naive, central memory and regulatory T cell samples was approximately 3.5 million. Clones were sequenced by immunoSEQ multiplex PCR, and TCRdb holds only the in-frame ones, with some missing. The sample contains some 360,000 clones, around 9.6% of which appear only once. The sample comprised central memory CD4+ T cells from blood. This clonotype originated in a man between 25 and 39 years old with type 1 diabetes. V usage is TRBV23-1 and J usage is TRBJ2-7; 7 nucleotides line up with TRBD1. TRBV23-1 belongs to the ORF category, with a function that is uncertain. CDR3 in amino acids: CSKQGFILSIHARDLRVYEQYF. CDR3 sequence (DNA): TGCTCCAAACAGGGGTTTATTTTGTCCATTCATGCACGCGACCTCCGGGTCTACGAGCAGTACTTC.